A single sample is the source of the 21 T cell receptor beta chains below, sequenced in a study of memory CD4+ T cells and cytomegalovirus serostatus. Produced via immunoSEQ multiplex PCR; TCRdb's table is partial and in-frame only. The repertoire includes some 50,000 clones, around three quarters of them detected once, and approximately 1.5% sits in the top ten. Single viable CD3+CD4+CD8-CD45RO+ cells were sorted as the memory CD4+ T cells. Material: memory CD4+ T cells from blood. The receptors were sampled from an adult in good health and CMV-seronegative.

V usage is TRBV10-3 and J usage is TRBJ1-2; TRBD1 is a possible D gene (6 bases). Germline V gene lookup returns CDR1 ENHRY and CDR2 SYGVKD. Trimming removed 7 bases at V and 4 bases at J, with 13 bases between. This CDR3 has 13 residues. CDR3 sequence (DNA): TGTGCCATCATGAACAGGGCCTTCTATGGCTACACCTTC. Protein: CAIMNRAFYGYTF.

V usage is TRBV9 and J usage is TRBJ2-5; D ambiguous. The CDR3 consists of 15 residues. The germline CDR1 and CDR2 sequences are SGDLS and YYNGEE. V lost 1 base, J lost 5 bases, and 15 bases lay in between. The CDR3 DNA is TGTGCCAGCAGCGTACAGGCGATGATGGGGGAGACCCAGTACTTC. It specifies CASSVQAMMGETQYF.

V gene TRBV5-1 combines with J gene TRBJ1-1; 9 bases are a match to TRBD1. Germline assignment: CDR1 SGHRS and CDR2 YFSETQ. The length of the CDR3 is 18 residues. V dropped 3 bases and J dropped 4; count of bases not matched to a gene: 16. In DNA form, the CDR3 reads TGCGCCAGCAGCTCATGGGGGACAGGGCGAGAGGGGAGCACTGAAGCTTTCTTT. It codes for CASSSWGTGREGSTEAFF.

The chain has TRBV5-1 and TRBJ2-1; D is uncertain. This CDR3 has 16 residues. V was clipped by 4 bases and J by 6 bases, with 20 bases between them. Per the germline V gene, CDR1 is SGHRS and CDR2 is YFSETQ. CDR3 sequence (DNA): TGCGCCAGCAGCCCCGACTTTAGGCCCCGACCCAATGAGCAGTTCTTC. Encoded protein: CASSPDFRPRPNEQFF.

This rearrangement joins TRBV6-1 to TRBJ1-4; 9 positions match TRBD1. The germline gives CDR1 MNHNS, CDR2 SASEGT. J lost 7 bases, V lost 4 bases, and 16 bases had no gene match. The CDR3 contains 18 residues. The CDR3 reads CASSARPGQGLGVEKLFF. The DNA of the CDR3 is TGTGCCAGCAGTGCGAGACCGGGACAGGGTTTGGGGGTTGAAAAACTGTTTTTT.

The rearrangement joins TRBV6-5 to TRBJ1-5, with D unclear. Germline V gene data show CDR1 as MNHEY and CDR2 as SVGAGI. V was pared by 6 bases and J by 0 bases, with 12 bases between. The CDR3 is 15 residues long. The CDR3 DNA reads TGTGCCAGCAGCTTAGGACCGACTAGCAATCAGCCCCAGCATTTT. Protein: CASSLGPTSNQPQHF.

This clone was seen just once. The chain combines TRBV20-1 with TRBJ2-5; D not resolved. CDR3 length: 11 residues. Germline V CDR1 and CDR2: DFQATT, SNEGSKA (reference sequence). V gave up 4 bases and J gave up 1 base, with 4 bases separating them. Here the CDR3 DNA reads TGCAGTGCTACCCTCCAAGAGACCCAGTACTTC. Encoded protein: CSATLQETQYF.

The CDR3 DNA is TGTGCCAGCAGTGAAGCGCTTCCCGGGAAGGAGCAGTTCTTC. Translated, it gives CASSEALPGKEQFF. The rearrangement uses TRBV2 and TRBJ2-1, with D maybe TRBD2 (5 bases). Germline CDR1 is SNHLY and CDR2 is FYNNEI. There are 14 residues in the CDR3. The V end lost 0 bases, the J end lost 10 bases, and 13 bases lay between the germline ends.

This clone occurred a few times. This rearrangement joins TRBV11-2 to TRBJ1-4, with D perhaps TRBD1 (5 bases). Trimming took off 2 bases at V and 3 bases at J, with 13 bases between the two ends. From germline, CDR1 is SGHAT and CDR2 FQNNGV. CDR3 length: 16 amino acids. The CDR3 nucleotides are TGTGCCAGCAGCTTACAGGGCGGTTGGGCTAATGAAAAACTGTTTTTT. This codes for CASSLQGGWANEKLFF. The whole variable domain, remainder taken from reference TRBV11-2 and TRBJ1-4, is EAGVAQSPRYKIIEKRQSVAFWCNPISGHATLYWYQQILGQGPKLLIQFQNNGVVDDSQLPKDRFSAERLKGVDSTLKIQPAKLEDSAVYLCASSLQGGWANEKLFFGSGTQLSVL.

J is TRBJ1-3 and V is TRBV9, with D perhaps matching TRBD1 (6 bases). Germline CDR1 is SGDLS and CDR2 is YYNGEE. V dropped 0 bases and J dropped 4 bases, with 14 bases sitting between them. The CDR3 contains 16 residues. The CDR3, as DNA: TGTGCCAGCAGCGTAGAGGCCGGGGGCTCCGGAAACACCATATATTTT. Protein: CASSVEAGGSGNTIYF.

This clone turned up a few times. The chain employs TRBV5-1 and TRBJ2-7, with D hard to call. Germline V gives CDR1 SGHRS, CDR2 YFSETQ. The CDR3 length is 15 residues. V lost 2 bases and J lost 3, with 15 bases in between. For the CDR3, the DNA is TGCGCCAGCAGCTTCCAGGCGGCATCTCTCTACGAGCAGTACTTC. This translates into CASSFQAASLYEQYF.

This clone was recorded only once. The chain links TRBV9 to TRBJ2-7, with 10 bases lining up with TRBD2. V dropped 0 bases and J dropped 6; count of bases not matched to a gene: 6. The CDR3 length is 15 residues. CDR1 SGDLS and CDR2 YYNGEE come from the germline V gene. The CDR3 here is CASSVAPSGSSEQYF. The CDR3 coding sequence is TGTGCCAGCAGCGTAGCCCCTAGCGGGAGTAGCGAGCAGTACTTC.

V usage is TRBV5-8 and J usage is TRBJ1-4; 8 bases are shared with TRBD1. The germline V gene has CDR1 SGHTS and CDR2 YDEGEE. V lost 4 bases and J lost 6; bases outside the gene matches: 8. There are 15 residues in the CDR3. The chain's CDR3 is CASSMWTGTDEKLFF. CDR3 DNA sequence: TGTGCCAGCAGCATGTGGACAGGGACTGATGAAAAACTGTTTTTT.

This clone has a single count. The chain links TRBV4-3 to TRBJ2-1; 13 bases map to TRBD2. CDR1 and CDR2 (germline): LGHNA, YSLEER. V was clipped by 4 bases and J by 8 bases; unmatched bases: 20. The CDR3 covers 20 residues. CDR3 in DNA: TGCGCCAGCAGCCGCACCCGGCGGACTAGCGGGAGTTCCCTGAACGATGAGCAGTTCTTC. Protein product: CASSRTRRTSGSSLNDEQFF.

Only a few counts were recorded for this clone. The CDR3 here is CSGGHNTEAFF. DNA for the CDR3: TGCAGCGGCGGACATAACACTGAAGCTTTCTTT. V usage is TRBV29-1 and J usage is TRBJ1-1; tentative D call: TRBD1 (5 bases). The CDR3 is 11 residues long. The V and J ends lost 7 bases and 2 bases respectively, with 8 bases between them. Germline values: CDR1 SQVTM, CDR2 ANQGSEA.

The gene calls are TRBV4-3 and TRBJ2-4; D call uncertain. CDR1 and CDR2 from the germline V gene are LGHNA and YSLEER. V was shortened by 1 base and J by 0 bases, with 7 bases between the two germline ends. The CDR3 covers 15 residues. The CDR3 bases are TGCGCCAGCAGCCAAGCGGATCTAGCCAAAAACATTCAGTACTTC. Translated, it gives CASSQADLAKNIQYF.

The V gene is TRBV2, the J gene TRBJ2-1; 8 bases map to TRBD2. The germline gives CDR1 SNHLY, CDR2 FYNNEI. This CDR3 comprises 14 residues. V lost 8 bases, J lost 0 bases, and 3 bases stayed unmatched. The CDR3 sequence: CASLSGASYNEQFF. The CDR3, as DNA: TGTGCCAGCCTTAGCGGGGCCTCCTACAATGAGCAGTTCTTC.

The V and J genes are TRBV10-3 and TRBJ1-4; no definite D call. Trimming removed 1 base from V and 0 bases from J, with 9 bases in between. Germline V gives CDR1 ENHRY, CDR2 SYGVKD. This CDR3 has 16 residues. The CDR3 here is CAISEWVGSTNEKLFF. Here the CDR3 DNA reads TGTGCCATCAGTGAGTGGGTTGGATCAACTAATGAAAAACTGTTTTTT.

The genes are TRBV19 and TRBJ1-2; TRBD1 aligns across 11 bases. The germline CDR1 and CDR2 sequences are LNHDA and SQIVND (reference sequence). The V gene end was trimmed by 6 bases and the J gene end by 6 bases; junction bases not matched to a gene: 6. The CDR3 sequence is 14 residues long. The CDR3 region has the DNA TGTGCCAGTAGATGGACAGGGGGCGCCGATGGCTACACCTTC. Its translation is CASRWTGGADGYTF.

This clone was observed once. The V call is TRBV11-3, the J call TRBJ2-2; D call uncertain. Germline V lookup: CDR1 SGHNT, CDR2 YENEEA. The CDR3 runs 14 residues. Trimming shortened V by 1 base and J by 6 bases, and 9 bases separated the two germline ends. CDR3 in amino acids: CASSLGRLSGELFF. CDR3 DNA: TGTGCCAGCAGCTTAGGACGGCTCTCCGGGGAGCTGTTTTTT.

The J gene is TRBJ2-3, the V gene TRBV5-8; D is unclear. Deletions cut 1 base from V and 6 bases from J, with 15 bases between. The CDR3 covers 15 residues. Germline CDR1 is SGHTS and CDR2 is YDEGEE. The CDR3 nucleotides are TGTGCCAGCAGCTTGTTCCGGGCCCAAACCGATACGCAGTATTTT. Amino acids: CASSLFRAQTDTQYF.